Each of the 21 T cell receptor beta chains below was sequenced from the same sample in a study of cytomegalovirus exposure and HLA in healthy donors (dated by TCRdb to the late 2010s). Library construction relied on the immunoSEQ multiplex PCR assay. A mixture of 60 forward primers for TCR Vbeta segments and 13 reverse primers for TCR Jbeta segments was used in the multiplex PCR. TCRdb limited this immuneACCESS table to in-frame rearrangements with V and J called. A share of clones is missing; checked studies link under half to unresolved V genes, and the rest is unexplained. Within this sample are approximately 150,000 clones, with around 80% of them counted one time only. Around 2.9% of the sample goes to the ten largest clones. Sequencing was performed on PBMCs. These receptors originate from a female donor in good health and CMV-seronegative.

The rearrangement links TRBV28 to TRBJ1-2, with D possibly matching TRBD1 (5 bases). The CDR3 sequence is 13 residues long. V lost 6 bases and J lost 2, with 10 bases in between. Germline CDR1 MDHEN, CDR2 SYDVKM. The CDR3 sequence is CASRSTENYGYTF. CDR3 sequence (DNA): TGTGCCAGCAGATCGACAGAAAACTATGGCTACACCTTC.

This clone turned up a few times. The chain combines TRBV4-1 with TRBJ2-1; D is unclear. Germline values: CDR1 MGHRA, CDR2 YSYEKL. V shed 0 bases and J shed 2 bases, with 8 bases lying between them. CDR3 length: 15 amino acids. CDR3 protein: CASSQELNAYNEQFF. In DNA form, the CDR3 reads TGCGCCAGCAGCCAAGAACTAAACGCCTACAATGAGCAGTTCTTC.

The V gene is TRBV6-6, the J gene TRBJ1-1, with 8 bases lining up with TRBD1. Looked up from germline, CDR1 is MNHNY and CDR2 is SVGAGI (reference sequence). The CDR3 is 15 amino acids. V lost 4 bases to trimming and J lost 7 bases; unmatched junction nucleotides: 11. The CDR3 nucleotides are TGTGCCAGCAGTTGGGAACTGACAGGGGATAGTGAAGCTTTCTTT. Its protein is CASSWELTGDSEAFF.

The V call is TRBV29-1, the J call TRBJ1-1, with unresolved D. CDR3 size: 14 residues. Germline CDR1 is SQVTM and CDR2 is ANQGSEA. V was shortened by 1 base and J by 1 base, with 10 bases between the two germline ends. The CDR3 bases are TGCAGCGTTGAAGCGCGGCACTCGAACACTGAAGCTTTCTTT. This gives the protein CSVEARHSNTEAFF.

The chain employs TRBV18 and TRBJ2-3; 10 bases align to TRBD1. V shed 8 bases, J shed 4 bases, and the junction held 9 bases outside the gene matches. CDR3 length: 15 residues. Germline CDR1 is KGHSH and CDR2 is LQKENI. For the CDR3, the DNA is TGTGCCAGCCCCCCGGGACAGGGGATCTCAGATACGCAGTATTTT. Encoded protein: CASPPGQGISDTQYF.

V usage is TRBV19 and J usage is TRBJ1-4; TRBD1 agrees at 9 bases. J gave up 5 bases and V 3 bases, and 1 base lay outside the gene matches. In germline, CDR1 is LNHDA, CDR2 SQIVND (reference sequence). The CDR3 sequence is 14 residues long. CDR3 protein: CASSMGQGNEKLFF. DNA for the CDR3: TGTGCCAGTAGTATGGGACAGGGAAATGAAAAACTGTTTTTT.

This chain links TRBV10-3 with TRBJ2-5, with D possibly being TRBD2 (6 bases). The germline CDR1 and CDR2 sequences are ENHRY and SYGVKD. Trimming took 3 bases from V and 1 from J, leaving 15 bases between them. The CDR3 spans 16 residues. The DNA of the CDR3 is TGTGCCATCAGTGATAGGCTAGCGAGCGGCCAAGAGACCCAGTACTTC. It specifies CAISDRLASGQETQYF.

This clone was recorded only once. The chain joins TRBV28 to TRBJ1-3, with D perhaps matching TRBD1 (5 bases). The CDR3 spans 16 residues. Germline V lookup: CDR1 MDHEN, CDR2 SYDVKM. The V and J ends lost 6 bases and 0 bases respectively, with 15 bases between them. The CDR3 sequence: CASRLSGFYSGNTIYF. For the CDR3, the DNA is TGTGCCAGCAGACTCTCAGGGTTCTACTCTGGAAACACCATATATTTT.

The chain joins TRBV27 to TRBJ2-4; perhaps TRBD2 as D (5 bases). The ends were cut back, 8 bases at V and 0 bases at J, with 14 bases in the middle. Germline loops: CDR1 MNHEY, CDR2 SMNVEV (reference sequence). The CDR3 runs 15 residues. The CDR3 region is CASSLSGLAKNIQYF. As DNA, the CDR3 is TGTGCCAGCTCCCTCAGTGGACTAGCCAAAAACATTCAGTACTTC.

This clone was observed a single time. The chain employs TRBV27 and TRBJ2-7; D is unclear. The germline gives CDR1 MNHEY, CDR2 SMNVEV (reference sequence). V was shortened by 3 bases and J by 2 bases, with 8 bases between the two germline ends. The CDR3 is made up of 13 amino acids. CDR3 region: CASSLGSPYEQYF. The DNA of the CDR3 is TGTGCCAGCAGTTTGGGCTCCCCCTACGAGCAGTACTTC.

The chain carries TRBV7-2 and TRBJ2-5, with 7 bases aligning to TRBD1. Germline V lookup: CDR1 SGHTA, CDR2 FQGNSA. This CDR3 contains 13 residues. J gave up 3 bases and V 3 bases, and 1 base lay outside the gene matches. The DNA for the CDR3 is TGTGCCAGCAGCTTCGGGACAGAAGAGACCCAGTACTTC. Translation gives CASSFGTEETQYF.

The chain carries TRBV6-1 and TRBJ1-2; no definite D call. V shed 3 bases and J shed 5 bases, with 10 bases lying between them. The CDR3 is 13 amino acids. Per germline, CDR1 MNHNS and CDR2 SASEGT. The CDR3 DNA reads as TGTGCCAGCAGTGAGAGGCAGTTTTATGGCTACACCTTC. Its translation: CASSERQFYGYTF.

This clone was found a few times. The J gene is TRBJ1-1, the V gene TRBV7-9; 7 bases fit TRBD1. CDR3 length equals 14 residues. The germline gives CDR1 SEHNR, CDR2 FQNEAQ (reference sequence). The junction had 6 bases not matched to a gene; V was cut back by 8 bases and J by 0 bases. The CDR3 DNA reads as TGTGCCAGCCGCCGGGACAGAATGAACACTGAAGCTTTCTTT. Its translation is CASRRDRMNTEAFF.

The V gene is TRBV30, the J gene TRBJ2-1; D unresolved. Per germline, CDR1 GTSNPN and CDR2 SVGIG (reference sequence). This CDR3 spans 12 amino acids. Trimming cost V 0 bases and J 10 bases, with 10 bases left between them. CDR3 in amino acids: CAWSVGPQEQFF. The CDR3 coding sequence is TGTGCCTGGAGTGTGGGCCCCCAGGAGCAGTTCTTC.

The rearrangement joins TRBV6-1 to TRBJ2-5, with D perhaps TRBD1 (6 bases). Germline V gene sequence: CDR1 MNHNS, CDR2 SASEGT. With 4 bases removed from V and 1 base from J, the gap between germline ends came to 16 bases. The CDR3 runs to 16 residues. Here the CDR3 DNA reads TGTGCCAGCAGTGCCAAGCCTACAGGGACCCAAGAGACCCAGTACTTC. This gives the protein CASSAKPTGTQETQYF.

Points on this clone: No DNA is shown, since the ends of the CDR3 on it are uncertain; the CDR3 is the one TCRdb lists. The chain couples TRBV21-1 to TRBJ1-6; TRBD1, as called in the table, went unchecked against the DNA. TRBV21-1 counts as a pseudogene. The length of the CDR3 is 15 amino acids, counting both ends. The CDR3 loop is CARHDFGQGNSPLHF.

This clone showed up just a few times. The V call is TRBV6-1, the J call TRBJ1-5; a weak D match, TRBD1 (6 bases). This CDR3 comprises 14 residues. The germline V gene has CDR1 MNHNS and CDR2 SASEGT. V lost 6 bases to trimming and J lost 0 bases, with 9 bases between them. CDR3 loop: CASSGTPSNQPQHF. Written as DNA, the CDR3 is TGTGCCAGCAGCGGGACACCTAGCAATCAGCCCCAGCATTTT.

The gene calls are TRBV7-9 and TRBJ2-7; D not resolved. The CDR3 length is 15 residues. Germline V gene data show CDR1 as SEHNR and CDR2 as FQNEAQ (reference sequence). The V end was cut by 1 base, the J end by 2 bases, with 12 bases between. The DNA for the CDR3 is TGTGCCAGCAGCTTAGTGGGCGTACCGGCCTACGAGCAGTACTTC. It encodes CASSLVGVPAYEQYF.

With respect to this clone: At one end the junction does not follow the germline gene, possibly because of a read error. The chain recombines TRBV7-9 with TRBJ1-4; a possible D gene is TRBD1 (6 bases). Germline lookup yields CDR1 SEHNR and CDR2 FQNEAQ (reference sequence). The CDR3 extends over 16 amino acids. The CDR3 bases are TGTTCCAGCAGCTCGAACAGGGCTGCAACTAATGAAAAACTGTTTTTT. Encoded protein: CSSSSNRAATNEKLFF.

CDR3 residues: CASSQDLAAGNTIYF. The CDR3 nucleotides are TGTGCCAGCAGCCAAGATTTGGCCGCTGGAAACACCATATATTTT. V is TRBV4-2 and J is TRBJ1-3; D is uncertain. Between the trimmed V and J ends, which lost 0 bases and 2 bases, there was a span of 8 bases. Germline assignment: CDR1 LGHNA and CDR2 YNFKEQ. This CDR3 is built from 15 residues.

The chain recombines TRBV6-1 with TRBJ1-4, with D hard to call. V was clipped by 2 bases and J by 0 bases, with 7 bases between them. This CDR3 has 15 amino acids. Germline V gives CDR1 MNHNS, CDR2 SASEGT. The CDR3 DNA reads TGTGCCAGCAGTGAATTCGTTGCAACTAATGAAAAACTGTTTTTT. As protein: CASSEFVATNEKLFF.